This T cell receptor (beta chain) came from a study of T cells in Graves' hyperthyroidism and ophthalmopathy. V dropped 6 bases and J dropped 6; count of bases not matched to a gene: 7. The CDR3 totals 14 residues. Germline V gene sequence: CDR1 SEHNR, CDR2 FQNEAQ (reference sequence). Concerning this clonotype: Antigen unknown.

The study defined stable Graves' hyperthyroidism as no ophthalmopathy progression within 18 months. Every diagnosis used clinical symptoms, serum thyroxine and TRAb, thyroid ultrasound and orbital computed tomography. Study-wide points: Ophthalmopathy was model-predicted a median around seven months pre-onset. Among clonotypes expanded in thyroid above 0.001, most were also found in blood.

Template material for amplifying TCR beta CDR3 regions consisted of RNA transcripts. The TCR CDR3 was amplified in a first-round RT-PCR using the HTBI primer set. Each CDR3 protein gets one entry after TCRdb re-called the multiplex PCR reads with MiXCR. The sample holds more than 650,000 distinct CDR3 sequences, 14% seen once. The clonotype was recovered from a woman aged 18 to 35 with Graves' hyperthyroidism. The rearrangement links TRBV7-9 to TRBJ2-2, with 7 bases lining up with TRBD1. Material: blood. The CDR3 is CASRRDRAPGELFF. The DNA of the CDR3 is TGTGCCAGCAGACGAGACAGGGCCCCCGGGGAGCTGTTTTTT.